These T cell receptor beta chains were read from a single sample in a study of T cells in Graves' hyperthyroidism and ophthalmopathy. TCRdb redid the calling of the multiplex PCR reads with MiXCR, one entry per CDR3 protein. The data contain around 600,000 distinct CDR3 sequences, about 15% of them seen just once; the ten biggest clones take up around 12%. Sequenced sample: blood. These receptors were collected from a woman aged 50 to 60 with Graves' ophthalmopathy. Each CDR3 is given with its conserved first and last residue. A D gene is named only where the DNA matches it firmly. Clone size is shown for a subset of rows, as once, few, many or a class of expanded clone.

j_gene	v_gene	d_gene	len	abundance	CDR3aa	CDR3nt
TRBJ2-1	TRBV18	-	12	-	CASSGLGTEEFF	TGTGCCAGCTCAGGGCTCGGGACCGAGGAGTTCTTC
TRBJ2-6	TRBV6-1	-	17	-	CASTRGQSHSGANVLTF	TGTGCCAGCACGCGGGGACAATCGCACTCTGGGGCCAACGTCCTGACTTTC
TRBJ2-2	TRBV5-1	-	19	many	CASSPAGSADGLNTGELFF	TGCGCCAGCAGCCCGGCGGGGAGCGCGGACGGGCTGAACACCGGGGAGCTGTTTTTT
TRBJ2-3	TRBV20-1	TRBD2	15	many	CSARTSGRAGRPQYF	TGCAGTGCTAGGACTAGCGGGAGGGCCGGTAGGCCCCAGTATTTT
TRBJ2-7	TRBV5-1	-	14	many	CASSLEEISYEQYF	TGCGCCAGCAGCTTGGAGGAGATCTCCTACGAGCAGTACTTC
TRBJ1-1	TRBV11-2	TRBD1	12	many	CASRYRGTEAFF	TGTGCCAGCAGGTACAGGGGCACTGAAGCTTTCTTT
TRBJ1-6	TRBV3-1	TRBD1	15	many	CASSQEDRAGSPLHF	TGTGCCAGCAGCCAAGAAGACAGGGCCGGTTCACCCCTCCACTTT
TRBJ2-3	TRBV10-3	-	15	-	CAIRVQGASTDTQYF	TGTGCCATCAGGGTACAGGGCGCTAGCACAGATACGCAGTATTTT
TRBJ1-1	TRBV6-2/TRBV6-3	-	11	many	CASRQWDEAFF	TGTGCCAGCAGACAGTGGGATGAAGCTTTCTTT
TRBJ2-5	TRBV6-1	-	17	few	CASSEKPPATGWPTQYF	TGTGCCAGCAGTGAAAAACCCCCGGCCACAGGCTGGCCGACCCAGTACTTC
TRBJ2-7	TRBV5-1	-	12	few	CASSKGLYEQYF	TGCGCCAGCAGCAAAGGACTTTACGAGCAGTACTTC
TRBJ2-1	TRBV30	TRBD2	15	many	CAWRMLAGAYNEQFF	TGTGCCTGGAGAATGCTAGCGGGAGCATACAATGAGCAGTTCTTC
TRBJ1-1	TRBV19	-	13	few	CATTLGGGTEAFF	TGTGCCACTACACTAGGGGGTGGCACTGAAGCTTTCTTT
TRBJ2-1	TRBV27	-	13	-	CASSLRNPNEQFF	TGTGCCAGCAGTTTAAGGAACCCAAATGAGCAGTTCTTC
TRBJ1-1	TRBV28	TRBD1	16	many	CASSLGAPGGDTEAFF	TGTGCCAGCAGTTTAGGGGCCCCAGGGGGGGACACTGAAGCTTTCTTT
TRBJ2-1	TRBV4-1	TRBD1	16	few	CASSPTTGTEYNEQFF	TGCGCCAGCAGCCCCACAACCGGGACAGAGTACAATGAGCAGTTCTTC
TRBJ2-7	TRBV3-1	-	14	few	CASQPGNTAHEQYF	TGTGCCAGCCAACCAGGGAATACGGCACACGAGCAGTACTTC
TRBJ1-3	TRBV12-3/TRBV12-4	TRBD1	17	many	CASSFHPTGNSGNTIYF	TGTGCCAGCAGTTTTCACCCGACAGGGAACTCTGGAAACACCATATATTTT
TRBJ2-1	TRBV20-1	TRBD2	17	many	CSARGGTSGSLLYEQFF	TGCAGTGCTAGGGGAGGGACTAGCGGGAGTCTGCTCTATGAGCAGTTCTTC
TRBJ2-7	TRBV7-2	TRBD2	15	few	CASSVAGGTSYEQYF	TGTGCCAGCAGCGTAGCGGGAGGGACCTCCTACGAGCAGTACTTC
TRBJ2-1	TRBV4-2	TRBD2	16	many	CASSHRLAGSYNEQFF	TGTGCCAGCAGCCACCGACTAGCGGGCTCCTACAATGAGCAGTTCTTC
TRBJ2-7	TRBV12-3/TRBV12-4	TRBD2	16	many	CASSLARTSRHYEQYF	TGTGCCAGCAGTTTAGCGCGGACTAGCCGTCACTACGAGCAGTACTTC
TRBJ2-1	TRBV19	TRBD2	15	few	CASSVSGRGTDEQFF	TGTGCCAGTAGTGTCAGCGGGAGGGGGACCGATGAGCAGTTCTTC
TRBJ2-7	TRBV28	-	12	many	CASSSWLREQYF	TGTGCCAGCAGTAGTTGGTTACGCGAGCAGTACTTC
TRBJ1-6	TRBV2	TRBD1	14	many	CASGRTGENSPLHF	TGTGCCAGTGGGAGGACAGGTGAAAATTCACCCCTCCACTTT
TRBJ1-1	TRBV7-3	-	13	many	CASSPTTNTEAFF	TGTGCCAGCAGCCCAACAACGAACACTGAAGCTTTCTTT
TRBJ2-7	TRBV7-2	-	14	many	CASSPGLSSYEQYF	TGTGCCAGCAGCCCTGGACTGAGCTCCTACGAGCAGTACTTC
TRBJ2-1	TRBV7-3	TRBD2	13	-	CASSPGLGGEQFF	TGTGCCAGCAGCCCAGGACTGGGAGGGGAGCAGTTCTTC
TRBJ2-5	TRBV12-3/TRBV12-4	TRBD2	18	few	CASSLETSGRSGGETQYF	TGTGCCAGCAGTTTAGAGACTAGCGGACGATCTGGGGGAGAGACCCAGTACTTC
TRBJ2-7	TRBV18	-	12	many	CASSPALSEQYF	TGTGCCAGCTCACCAGCTTTAAGCGAGCAGTACTTC
TRBJ2-7	TRBV5-1	-	14	few	CASSFDRRNYEQYF	TGCGCCAGCAGCTTCGACAGGCGGAACTACGAGCAGTACTTC
TRBJ1-2	TRBV10-3	-	17	-	CAISESTPGDRSYGYTF	TGTGCCATCAGTGAGTCCACCCCTGGGGACCGATCCTATGGCTACACCTTC
TRBJ2-4	TRBV27	TRBD1	13	-	CASRARQGMLQYF	TGTGCCAGCCGCGCCCGACAGGGGATGCTTCAGTACTTC
TRBJ2-2	TRBV11-1	TRBD1	18	many	CASSHPAWGQGNTGELFF	TGTGCCAGCAGCCATCCCGCATGGGGACAGGGGAACACCGGGGAGCTGTTTTTT
TRBJ1-2	TRBV28	-	12	-	CASSYRDYGYTF	TGTGCCAGCAGTTACCGGGACTATGGCTACACCTTC
TRBJ2-2	TRBV6-2/TRBV6-3	TRBD2	21	few	CASTSDPQGPFWTSVTGELFF	TGTGCCAGCACAAGCGACCCACAGGGACCGTTCTGGACTAGCGTTACCGGGGAGCTGTTTTTT
TRBJ2-4	TRBV6-5	-	15	few	CASSYGSGPKNIQYF	TGTGCCAGCAGTTACGGGTCAGGACCCAAAAACATTCAGTACTTC
TRBJ2-3	TRBV28	-	17	many	CASSLAHLDPGTDTQYF	TGTGCCAGCAGTTTGGCACACCTCGACCCCGGGACAGATACGCAGTATTTT
TRBJ2-7	TRBV7-2	TRBD2	15	many	CASSLDRAGKYEQYF	TGTGCCAGCAGCTTAGATCGAGCGGGAAAATACGAGCAGTACTTC
TRBJ2-1	TRBV25-1	TRBD2	16	-	CASSESRLAGTDEQFF	TGTGCCAGCAGTGAAAGCCGACTAGCGGGGACCGATGAGCAGTTCTTC
TRBJ2-1	TRBV28	-	15	-	CASSFVTGDFNEQFF	TGTGCCAGCAGTTTCGTCACGGGAGACTTCAATGAGCAGTTCTTC
TRBJ1-4	TRBV5-1	TRBD1	15	many	CASRMQGGTNEKLFF	TGCGCCAGCAGGATGCAGGGGGGGACTAATGAAAAACTGTTTTTT
TRBJ2-1	TRBV12-3/TRBV12-4	TRBD1	13	many	CASRTGHYNEQFF	TGTGCCAGCAGGACAGGGCACTACAATGAGCAGTTCTTC
TRBJ2-3	TRBV4-2	TRBD2	18	-	CASSQGPHTAGVKDTQYF	TGTGCCAGCAGCCAAGGGCCCCATACGGCGGGAGTAAAGGATACGCAGTATTTT
TRBJ2-1	TRBV11-2	-	14	many	CASSLDMWGNEQFF	TGTGCCAGCAGCTTAGATATGTGGGGGAATGAGCAGTTCTTC
TRBJ2-1	TRBV3-2	-	14	many	CASSQDRSSGEQFF	TGTGCCAGCAGCCAAGATAGAAGTTCGGGTGAGCAGTTCTTC
TRBJ2-1	TRBV27	-	18	many	CASSFSLLASGLYNEQFF	TGTGCCAGCAGTTTTTCCCTTTTAGCGAGCGGACTATACAATGAGCAGTTCTTC
TRBJ2-7	TRBV7-6	-	16	-	CASSPRVQGATYEQYF	TGTGCCAGCAGCCCTCGGGTACAAGGGGCAACCTACGAGCAGTACTTC
TRBJ1-1	TRBV12-5	-	12	-	CASGYDSIEAFF	TGTGCTAGTGGTTATGACAGTATTGAAGCTTTCTTT
TRBJ2-5	TRBV7-9	TRBD1	14	many	CASSPGQYQETQYF	TGTGCCAGCAGCCCGGGACAGTACCAAGAGACCCAGTACTTC
TRBJ2-5	TRBV14	TRBD2	15	many	CASSQGLAQMETQYF	TGTGCCAGCAGCCAAGGACTAGCGCAAATGGAGACCCAGTACTTC
TRBJ1-3	TRBV12-3/TRBV12-4	TRBD1	16	many	CASSLRDRISGNTIYF	TGTGCCAGCAGTCTCAGGGACAGGATCTCTGGAAACACCATATATTTT